This section outlines one TCR beta chain sequence together with its context. The data are from a study of blood T cell repertoires in COVID-19. Authors' processing steps: Researchers report that nucleated cell counts were estimated from reference gene primer amplification. The table came from immunoSEQ multiplex PCR; TCRdb's copy has only in-frame clones and leaves some out. V and J calls and clone size follow that table, whereas D and trimming were derived from the DNA. The table has around 50,000 clones, 83% seen once. Between the trimmed V and J ends, which lost 6 bases and 3 bases, there was a span of 17 bases. CDR3 length: 15 amino acids. Germline V CDR1 and CDR2: MNHEY, SVGAGI.

The source material was peripheral blood. This chain links TRBV6-5 with TRBJ1-2; weak D call: TRBD1 (5 bases). The sequence derives from a human donor in a cohort sampled during active COVID-19. CDR3 loop: CASRLQADSYYGYTF. In DNA form, the CDR3 reads TGTGCCAGCAGGTTGCAAGCAGACAGCTACTATGGCTACACCTTC.